The clone carrying this T cell receptor (beta chain) was seen a single time. All enrollees were about 18 to 90 years old and from 20 to 25 US areas. Allocation to cohorts depended on clinical history reported by the participants. For recovered donors of Cohort 3, there were two negative PCRs, clearance, or symptom resolution. This entry belongs to a study of blood T cell repertoires in COVID-19. There are 14 residues in the CDR3. V lost 3 bases, J lost 5 bases, and 11 bases lay in between. In germline, CDR1 is LNHDA, CDR2 SQIVND (reference sequence). In the study's own analysis: Reference gene primer amplification in the assay estimated nucleated cell counts. Produced via immunoSEQ multiplex PCR; TCRdb's table is partial and in-frame only. V, J and clone size derive from that table, while D and trimming were established from the DNA sequence. The table has hundreds of thousands of clones, around 84% seen once.

The gene calls are TRBV19 and TRBJ1-5, with a weak D call TRBD1 (5 bases). The source of this sequence is a woman in her forties or fifties who had recovered from COVID-19. Material: PBMCs or T cells enriched from blood (not recorded which). The CDR3 bases are TGTGCCAGTAGTATCGTCAGGGCCGATCAGCCCCAGCATTTT. Protein product: CASSIVRADQPQHF.